The sequence of this TCR beta chain was determined in a study of regulatory T cells in long-lasting Graves disease. Study details: More than 5 years of antithyroid drugs with positive TSH receptor antibodies defined persistent Graves' disease.

Both iRepertoire HTBI primers and Arm-PCR of CDR3 regions were used to build the TCR beta libraries. Using its own MiXCR run on the multiplex PCR reads, TCRdb lists one record per CDR3 protein. The data contain roughly 450,000 distinct CDR3 sequences, 20% of them singletons. As to this clonotype: Its antigen is not identified.

General study results and limits: Persistent-disease Graves' patients showed less TCR diversity than new cases. Among samples with persistent disease, TRBV28, TRBJ1-2 and TRBJ2-5 were favored.

Sample time point: persistent/refractory GD, antithyroid drugs over 5 years with positive TRAb. The TCR library was made from RNA that had been extracted from PBMCs in TRIzol. The authors drew around 9 milliliters of peripheral blood into EDTA tubes. This CDR3 spans 15 amino acids. Germline CDR1 and CDR2: SNHLY and FYNNEI. Unmatched junction bases numbered 7, after V lost 3 bases and J lost 4 bases. The sequence came from a female donor with Graves disease. The sequenced sample was peripheral blood mononuclear cells (PBMCs), obtained when the disease was refractory, from a patient treated with antithyroid drugs. This sequence joins TRBV2 and TRBJ2-3; 7 bases fit TRBD2. CDR3 nucleotide sequence: TGTGCCAGCAGTGACCCCCGGACTAGTTCAGATACGCAGTATTTT. It yields the protein CASSDPRTSSDTQYF.